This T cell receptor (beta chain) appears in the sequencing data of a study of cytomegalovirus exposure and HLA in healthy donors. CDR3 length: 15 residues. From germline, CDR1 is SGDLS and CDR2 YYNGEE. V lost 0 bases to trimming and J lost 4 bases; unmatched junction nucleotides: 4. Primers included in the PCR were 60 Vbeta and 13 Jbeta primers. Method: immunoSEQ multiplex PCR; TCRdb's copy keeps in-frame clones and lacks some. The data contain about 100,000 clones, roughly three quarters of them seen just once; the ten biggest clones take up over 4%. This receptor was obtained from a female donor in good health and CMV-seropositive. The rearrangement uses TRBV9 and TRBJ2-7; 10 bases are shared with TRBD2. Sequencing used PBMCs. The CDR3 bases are TGTGCCAGCAGCGTAGGAGTTAGCGGGAGGTACGAGCAGTACTTC. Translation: CASSVGVSGRYEQYF.